The clone carrying this T cell receptor beta chain was seen more than once but under ten times. Measured with immunoSEQ multiplex PCR; TCRdb has only the in-frame clones, and not every one. Among about 64,000 clones listed, roughly nine tenths were seen once. The sample is drawn from a study of OX40 agonist ivuxolimab in advanced cancers. Study summary: Patients were 82.7% male with ages roughly 20 to 85, mean about 65.

Trimming removed 6 bases at V and 3 bases at J, with 9 bases between. The CDR3 covers 13 residues. The germline V gene has CDR1 SNHLY and CDR2 FYNNEI. The rearrangement joins TRBV2 to TRBJ1-5; D gene uncertain. The TCR comes from an adult with an advanced solid tumor such as melanoma, head and neck, liver or kidney cancer. Sequenced here: CD4+ or CD8+ T cells sorted from blood, sampled in a trial of the OX40 agonist ivuxolimab. The CDR3 loop is CASRRGHNQPQHF. The DNA for the CDR3 is TGTGCCAGCAGGCGGGGTCACAATCAGCCCCAGCATTTT.